One and the same sample provided the 5 T cell receptor beta chains below, sequenced in a study of human T cells and chemical hapten exposure. TCRdb recomputed calls from the RACE reads with MiXCR, one row per CDR3 protein. The sample has fewer than 100,000 distinct CDR3 sequences; under 15% are singletons. As for time point: patch test 1, 2 weeks after DPC sensitization. Treatment of the sample: therapeutic diphenylcyclopropenone sensitization with weekly scalp DPC. The starting material was whole blood, obtained in connection with sensitization to the hapten diphenylcyclopropenone (DPC). These receptors were collected from a middle-aged woman with alopecia areata. Some clones in this sample may be carry-over from other donors' samples.

The chain carries TRBV3-1 and TRBJ1-2; no definite D call. CDR1 and CDR2 from the germline V gene are LGHDT and YNNKEL (reference sequence). The length of the CDR3 is 10 residues. Trimming pared 8 bases from V and 8 bases from J, leaving 9 bases between. CDR3 residues: CASLGDGYTF. As DNA, the CDR3 is TGTGCCAGCCTCGGAGACGGCTACACCTTC. Variable domain in full (rest from reference TRBV3-1 and TRBJ1-2): DTAVSQTPKYLVTQMGNDKSIKCEQNLGHDTMYWYKQDSKKFLKIMFSYNNKELIINETVPNRFSPKSPDKAHLNLHINSLELGDSAVYFCASLGDGYTFGSGTRLTVV.

This clonotype was seen only a few times. CDR3 loop: CTSCGTGIYNEQFF. The CDR3 DNA sequence: TGCACCAGCTGCGGGACAGGGATCTACAATGAGCAGTTCTTC. This chain links TRBV1 with TRBJ2-1; whether TRBD1, the table's D call, matches the DNA was not checked. TRBV1 is a recognized pseudogene. This CDR3 is 14 amino acids long.

CDR3 DNA sequence: TGTGCCAGCAGTGCCGAACCCGGGACTCCCAACACCGGGGAGCTGTTTTTT. This gives the protein CASSAEPGTPNTGELFF. The V call is TRBV27, the J call TRBJ2-2, with D possibly being TRBD2 (6 bases). The CDR3 contains 17 residues. The V end lost 5 bases, the J end lost 2 bases, and 18 bases lay between the germline ends. Germline values: CDR1 MNHEY, CDR2 SMNVEV (reference sequence).

The chain has TRBV5-1 and TRBJ2-1, with TRBD2 identical over 11 bases. The V gene's germline CDR1 is SGHRS and CDR2 YFSETQ. The CDR3 has 16 residues. V shed 4 bases and J 7 bases; nucleotides not matched to a gene: 10. CDR3 protein: CASSPPLAGGGNEQFF. In DNA, the CDR3 is TGCGCCAGCAGCCCTCCCCTAGCGGGAGGAGGGAATGAGCAGTTCTTC. Full variable domain (missing parts from reference TRBV5-1 and TRBJ2-1): KAGVTQTPRYLIKTRGQQVTLSCSPISGHRSVSWYQQTPGQGLQFLFEYFSETQRNKGNFPGRFSGRQFSNSRSEMNVSTLELGDSALYLCASSPPLAGGGNEQFFGPGTRLTVL.

The V gene is TRBV28, the J gene TRBJ1-1, with D perhaps matching TRBD1 (6 bases). The germline gives CDR1 MDHEN, CDR2 SYDVKM. The V end lost 3 bases, the J end lost 4 bases, and 12 bases lay between the germline ends. The CDR3 extends over 14 amino acids. CDR3 protein: CASSLGTGSTEAFF. The CDR3 DNA sequence: TGTGCCAGCAGTTTGGGTACAGGGTCCACTGAAGCTTTCTTT.